This T cell receptor beta chain emerged from a study of blood T cell repertoires in COVID-19. The wider study: Specimens from acute and convalescent COVID-19 originated in the United States, Italy and Spain. Sources were T cells, B-cell-depleted T cells, or PBMCs; the material itself was cDNA or gDNA.

TCRdb keeps only in-frame clones here, not all; method: immunoSEQ multiplex PCR. This sample has more than 300,000 clones; roughly 82% occur once, and the top ten carry 1.5% to 2%. The germline gives CDR1 SGHRS, CDR2 YFSETQ. V was clipped by 2 bases and J by 8 bases, with 4 bases between them. This CDR3 comprises 11 residues. The chain couples TRBV5-1 to TRBJ2-2; D is uncertain. The sequence was collected from a woman between 45 and 65 years old with acute or convalescent COVID-19. Specimen: peripheral blood. CDR3 DNA sequence: TGCGCCAGCAGCTTCCCTGGGGAGCTGTTTTTT. Amino acids: CASSFPGELFF.